The rows below give T cell receptor beta chains drawn from one sample of a study of control samples from healthy donors and cancer patients. Repertoires were generated with immunoSEQ multiplex PCR, while TCRdb's copy carries only in-frame clones and drops some. The sample carries more than 95,000 clones, more than 85% recorded once. The sequencing sample was made of blood. These receptors were taken from a man aged 25-45 years in good health. Both conserved end residues are part of each CDR3. D genes are given only for firm matches. The size of a clone is reported for some rows only, either as once, few or many, or as a class for expanded clones.

D gene	V gene	J gene	clone size	CDR3 DNA	CDR3 protein
-	TRBV9	TRBJ1-2	-	TGTGCCAGCAGCGTAGCTTCTAGCCTCTACTATGGCTACACCTTC	CASSVASSLYYGYTF
-	TRBV9	TRBJ2-3	-	TGTGCCAGCAGCGTAGCACTATCGGATAACACAGATACGCAGTATTTT	CASSVALSDNTDTQYF
TRBD2	TRBV6-7	TRBJ2-1	-	TGTGCCAGCAGCCGGGGGGGGACACCCTACAATGAGCAGTTCTTC	CASSRGGTPYNEQFF
-	TRBV7-2	TRBJ2-3	few	TGTGCCAGCAGCTTATATTTAGATACGCAGTATTTT	CASSLYLDTQYF
-	TRBV3-1/TRBV3-2	TRBJ1-3	-	TGTGCCAGCAGCCAAGACCTGAGACGGACCTCTGGAAACACCATATATTTT	CASSQDLRRTSGNTIYF
-	TRBV21-1	TRBJ2-2	-	TGTGCCAGCAGCAAACAGGGTTTACCTTCGAACACCGGGGAGCTGTTTTTT	CASSKQGLPSNTGELFF
TRBD1	TRBV28	TRBJ1-5	-	TGTGCCAGCAGTCAAACCGGACAGGGAGGACAGCCCCAGCATTTT	CASSQTGQGGQPQHF
TRBD1	TRBV15	TRBJ1-5	-	TGTGCCACCAGCAAGGGGACAGGGGGAGGTCAGCCCCAGCATTTT	CATSKGTGGGQPQHF
-	TRBV4-1	TRBJ2-5	-	TGCGCCAGCAGCCCCCGCCTTTGGGTAGTCCAAGAGACCCAGTACTTC	CASSPRLWVVQETQYF
TRBD1	TRBV7-9	TRBJ1-4	-	TGTGCCAGCAGCTTAGGGTCCGGGACAGGGGGAGGAAAACTGTTTTTT	CASSLGSGTGGGKLFF
-	TRBV12-3/TRBV12-4	TRBJ1-3	few	TGTGCCAGCAGCCCCGGGATTTTT	CASSPGIF
-	TRBV7-8	TRBJ1-4	-	TGTGCCAGCAGCGTTCGGGGGCTCACTAATGAAAAACTGTTTTTT	CASSVRGLTNEKLFF
TRBD2	TRBV2	TRBJ2-5	-	TGTGCCAGCATCTTCACCGGGACTAGCGGGGGGGAAGAGACCCAGTACTTC	CASIFTGTSGGEETQYF
TRBD1	TRBV11-2	TRBJ1-1	few	TGTGCCAGCAAAGGCGGACAGGGAGGCGGAACTGAAGCTTTCTTT	CASKGGQGGGTEAFF
TRBD2	TRBV5-1	TRBJ2-2	once	TGCGCCAGCAGCTTGGCCCCTAGCGGGGGGGTCCCAATCGTCGGGGAGCTGTTTTTT	CASSLAPSGGVPIVGELFF
-	TRBV5-1	TRBJ2-2	-	TGCGCCAGCAGCCCTCGCTGGACCGGGGAGCTGTTTTTT	CASSPRWTGELFF
-	TRBV9	TRBJ1-3	-	TGTGCCAGCAGCCACCCCGCTGCTGGAAACACCATATATTTT	CASSHPAAGNTIYF
TRBD1	TRBV6-5	TRBJ1-5	-	TGTGCCAGTTCGACAGGGGAGTCGGGCAATCAGCCCCAGCATTTT	CASSTGESGNQPQHF
-	TRBV6-5	TRBJ1-5	-	TGTGCCAGCAGTTACCGCGGTTATCAGGGCATCTCGCCCCAGCATTTT	CASSYRGYQGISPQHF
-	TRBV2	TRBJ1-2	-	TGTGCCAGCAGTGAAGGTGGTGGCGGAGGCTACACCTTC	CASSEGGGGGYTF
-	TRBV5-1	TRBJ2-4	-	TGCGCCAGCAGCTTTGTGGGGGGAGCCAAAAACATTCAGTACTTC	CASSFVGGAKNIQYF
-	TRBV6-5	TRBJ1-1	-	TGTGCCAGCAGTTACTCATGGGGGGGGACTGAAGCTTTCTTT	CASSYSWGGTEAFF
TRBD1	TRBV7-8	TRBJ2-3	-	TGTGCCAGCAGCCCCAGACAGGGGGCCCCCACAGATACGCAGTATTTT	CASSPRQGAPTDTQYF
-	TRBV18	TRBJ1-4	-	TGTGCCAGCTCGTCCACGTCAGGGGCGCCGGAAAAACTGTTTTTT	CASSSTSGAPEKLFF
-	TRBV28	TRBJ1-5	-	TGTGCCAGCAGAGGGGGGAATCAGCCCCAGCATTTT	CASRGGNQPQHF
-	TRBV24-1	TRBJ2-3	-	TGTGCCACCAGTGATCCCACTAAGGGTTTGATTGGGACAGATACGCAGTATTTT	CATSDPTKGLIGTDTQYF
-	TRBV21-1	TRBJ2-3	-	TGTGCCAGCAGCAAAGTAGTAACTCGCAACCCGATCACTAGCACAGATACGCAGTATTTT	CASSKVVTRNPITSTDTQYF
-	TRBV27	TRBJ2-3	-	TGTGCCAGCAGTTTAGACAGGCCCACAGATACGCAGTATTTT	CASSLDRPTDTQYF
TRBD1	TRBV27	TRBJ1-1	-	TGTGCCAGCAGTTCATCCCCAGGGGGGCTAAAGAACACTGAGGCTTTCTTT	CASSSSPGGLKNTEAFF
TRBD1	TRBV19	TRBJ1-4	-	TGTGCCAGTAAGTCGGGACAGGTATTCGAAAAACTGTTTTTT	CASKSGQVFEKLFF
-	TRBV24-1	TRBJ2-1	-	TGTGCCACCAGCAGACAGGTGAATCCCTCCTACAATGAGCAGTTCTTC	CATSRQVNPSYNEQFF
-	TRBV10-3	TRBJ1-2	few	TGTGCCATCAGTGAGTCGACAGGCGGCTACACCTTC	CAISESTGGYTF
-	TRBV3-1/TRBV3-2	TRBJ1-2	-	TGTGCCAGCAGCCAGGAAACCTGGAATGCTAACTATGGCTACACCTTC	CASSQETWNANYGYTF
TRBD1	TRBV11-2	TRBJ1-1	-	TGTGCCAGCAGCCCAACCGGGACAGGGAAGAACACTGAAGCTTTCTTT	CASSPTGTGKNTEAFF